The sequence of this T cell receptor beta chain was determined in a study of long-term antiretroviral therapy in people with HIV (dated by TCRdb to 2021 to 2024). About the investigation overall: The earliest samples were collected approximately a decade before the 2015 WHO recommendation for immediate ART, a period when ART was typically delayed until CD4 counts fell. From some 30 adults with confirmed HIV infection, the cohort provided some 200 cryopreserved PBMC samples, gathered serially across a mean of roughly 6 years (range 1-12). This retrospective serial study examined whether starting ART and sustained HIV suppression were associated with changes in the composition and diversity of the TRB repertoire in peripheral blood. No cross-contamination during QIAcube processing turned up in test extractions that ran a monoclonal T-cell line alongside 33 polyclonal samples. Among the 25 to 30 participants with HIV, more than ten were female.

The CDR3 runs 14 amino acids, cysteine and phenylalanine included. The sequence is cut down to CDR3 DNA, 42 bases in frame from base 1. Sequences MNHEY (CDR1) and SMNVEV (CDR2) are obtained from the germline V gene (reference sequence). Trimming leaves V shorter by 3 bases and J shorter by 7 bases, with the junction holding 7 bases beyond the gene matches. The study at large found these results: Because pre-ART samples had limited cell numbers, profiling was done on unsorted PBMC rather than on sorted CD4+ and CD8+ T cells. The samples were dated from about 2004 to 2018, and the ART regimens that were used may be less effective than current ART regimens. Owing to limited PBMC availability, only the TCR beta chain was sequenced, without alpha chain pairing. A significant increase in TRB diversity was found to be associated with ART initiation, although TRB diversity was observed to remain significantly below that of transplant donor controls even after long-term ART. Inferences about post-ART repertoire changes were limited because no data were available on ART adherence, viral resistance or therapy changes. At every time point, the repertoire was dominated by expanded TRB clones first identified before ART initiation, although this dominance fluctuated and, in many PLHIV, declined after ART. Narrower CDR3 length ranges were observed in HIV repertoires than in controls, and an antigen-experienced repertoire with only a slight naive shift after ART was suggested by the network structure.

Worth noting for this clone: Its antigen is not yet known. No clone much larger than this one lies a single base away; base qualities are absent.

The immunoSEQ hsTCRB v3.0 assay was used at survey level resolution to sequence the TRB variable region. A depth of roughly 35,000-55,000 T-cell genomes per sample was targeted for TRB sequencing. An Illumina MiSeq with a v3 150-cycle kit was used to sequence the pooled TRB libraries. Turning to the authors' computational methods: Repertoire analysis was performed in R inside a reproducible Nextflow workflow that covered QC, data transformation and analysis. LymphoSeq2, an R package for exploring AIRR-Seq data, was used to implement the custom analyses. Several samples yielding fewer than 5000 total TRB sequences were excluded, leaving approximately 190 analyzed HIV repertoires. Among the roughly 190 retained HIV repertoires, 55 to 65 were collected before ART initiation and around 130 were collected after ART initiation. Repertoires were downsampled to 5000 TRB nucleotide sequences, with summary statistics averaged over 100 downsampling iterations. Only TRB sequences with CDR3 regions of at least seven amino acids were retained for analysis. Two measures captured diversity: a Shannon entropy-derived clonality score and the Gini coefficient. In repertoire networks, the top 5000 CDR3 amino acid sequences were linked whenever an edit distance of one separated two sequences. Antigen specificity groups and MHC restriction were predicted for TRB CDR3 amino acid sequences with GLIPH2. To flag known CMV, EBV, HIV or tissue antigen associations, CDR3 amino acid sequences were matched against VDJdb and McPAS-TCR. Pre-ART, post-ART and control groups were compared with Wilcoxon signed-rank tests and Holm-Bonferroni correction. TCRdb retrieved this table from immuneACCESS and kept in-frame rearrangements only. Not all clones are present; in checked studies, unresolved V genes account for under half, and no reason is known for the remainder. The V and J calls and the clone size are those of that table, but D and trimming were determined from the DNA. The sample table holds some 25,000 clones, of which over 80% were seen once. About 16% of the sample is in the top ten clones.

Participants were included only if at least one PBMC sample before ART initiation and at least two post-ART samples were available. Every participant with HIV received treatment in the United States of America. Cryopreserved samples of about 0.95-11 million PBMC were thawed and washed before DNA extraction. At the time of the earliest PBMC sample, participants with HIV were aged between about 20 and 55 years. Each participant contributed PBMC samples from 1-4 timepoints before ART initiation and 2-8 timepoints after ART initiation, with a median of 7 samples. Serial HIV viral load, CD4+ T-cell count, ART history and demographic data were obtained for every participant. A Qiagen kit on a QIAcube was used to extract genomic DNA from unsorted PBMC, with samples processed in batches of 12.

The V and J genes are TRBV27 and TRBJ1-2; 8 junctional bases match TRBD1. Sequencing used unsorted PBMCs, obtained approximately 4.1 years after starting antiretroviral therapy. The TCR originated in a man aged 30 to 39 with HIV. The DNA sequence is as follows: TGTGCCAGCAGTTTCCGGGGGACAGGTCGTGGCTACACCTTC. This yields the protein CASSFRGTGRGYTF.